The 9 T cell receptor beta chains reported below all come from one sample, sequenced in a study of blood T cell repertoires in COVID-19 (dated by TCRdb to the early 2020s). Library construction relied on the immunoSEQ multiplex PCR assay. TCRdb's version of the immuneACCESS table is confined to in-frame rearrangements and falls short of the full clone set. An unresolved V gene accounts for under half of the shortfall where checked; the remainder is of unknown origin. The table for this sample lists more than 25,000 clones; 84% of them were counted only once. About an eighth of the sample comes from the top ten. The sequencing sample was made of peripheral blood. The source of these receptors is a human donor in a cohort sampled during active COVID-19.

The CDR3 loop is CASSQEAGLAGPLEQFF. CDR3 in DNA: TGCGCCAGCAGCCAAGAAGCGGGTCTAGCGGGACCCCTTGAGCAGTTCTTC. The chain combines TRBV4-1 with TRBJ2-1, with 9 bases aligning to TRBD2. CDR3 length: 17 residues. J was trimmed by 9 bases and V by 0 bases; bases with no gene match: 12. The germline gives CDR1 MGHRA, CDR2 YSYEKL.

This clone was seen more than once but under ten times. This chain connects TRBV6-5 to TRBJ2-1, with 11 bases lining up with TRBD2. The CDR3 has 14 amino acids. Germline loops: CDR1 MNHEY, CDR2 SVGAGI. After removal of 3 bases from V and 8 bases from J, the junction contained 3 bases not matched to a gene. CDR3 amino acids: CASSYVTSGDEQFF. The CDR3 coding sequence is TGTGCCAGCAGTTATGTGACTAGCGGGGATGAGCAGTTCTTC.

The chain recombines TRBV7-8 with TRBJ1-2, with a possible D match to TRBD1 (5 bases). V lost 1 base to trimming and J lost 6 bases, with 27 bases between them. Germline lookup yields CDR1 SGHVS and CDR2 FQNEAQ. This CDR3 region has 19 residues. The CDR3 is CASSLGYLPGAGRRNGYTF. DNA of the CDR3: TGTGCCAGCAGCTTAGGCTATCTACCAGGAGCAGGGCGTCGGAATGGCTACACCTTC.

As to this clone: Mismatch with germline at one junction end may stem from a read error. The chain links TRBV6-5 to TRBJ2-1, with D perhaps TRBD1 (6 bases). Germline CDR1 reads MNHEY; CDR2 reads SVGAGI. The CDR3 loop spans 12 amino acids. In DNA form, the CDR3 reads TGTGCCAGCAGTTACTCCTACAGGGAGCTGTTCTTC. Translating it yields CASSYSYRELFF.

V is TRBV5-1 and J is TRBJ2-1; 8 bases are a match to TRBD1. J gave up 7 bases and V 3 bases, and 6 bases lay outside the gene matches. CDR1 is SGHRS and CDR2 is YFSETQ in the germline V gene. The CDR3 runs to 14 residues. CDR3 coding DNA: TGCGCCAGCAGCTCGGAGACAGGGGTGAATGAGCAGTTCTTC. Translating it yields CASSSETGVNEQFF. The full variable domain, with the rest looked up from reference TRBV5-1 and TRBJ2-1, is KAGVTQTPRYLIKTRGQQVTLSCSPISGHRSVSWYQQTPGQGLQFLFEYFSETQRNKGNFPGRFSGRQFSNSRSEMNVSTLELGDSALYLCASSSETGVNEQFFGPGTRLTVL.

In its sample, this clone was seen a few times. V is TRBV7-9 and J is TRBJ1-6, with TRBD1 matching over 7 bases. Germline assignment: CDR1 SEHNR and CDR2 FQNEAQ (reference sequence). This CDR3 is 15 amino acids long. Losses at the gene ends were 1 base for V and 5 bases for J; bases not matched to a gene: 2. CDR3 protein: CASSLVGTDNSPLHF. CDR3 coding DNA: TGTGCCAGCAGCTTAGTGGGGACAGATAATTCACCCCTCCACTTT. Full variable domain (rest looked up from reference TRBV7-9 and TRBJ1-6): DTGVSQNPRHKITKRGQNVTFRCDPISEHNRLYWYRQTLGQGPEFLTYFQNEAQLEKSRLLSDRFSAERPKGSFSTLEIQRTEQGDSAMYLCASSLVGTDNSPLHFGNGTRLTVT.

The rearrangement joins TRBV28 to TRBJ1-3; D perhaps matches TRBD1 (5 bases). Germline loops: CDR1 MDHEN, CDR2 SYDVKM. Trimming took off 5 bases at V and 2 bases at J, with 16 bases between the two ends. The CDR3 spans 16 residues. The CDR3 region has the DNA TGTGCCAGCAGTCCACCGGGCGGGGGGACTGGAAACACCATATATTTT. Translating gives CASSPPGGGTGNTIYF.

This chain links TRBV6-6 with TRBJ2-3, with TRBD2 as a possible D gene (7 bases). This CDR3 region has 15 residues. Trimming left V 6 bases short and J 2 bases short, with 15 bases between. Germline-derived CDR1 and CDR2 are MNHNY and SVGAGI (reference sequence). The CDR3 DNA reads TGTGCCAGCAGCCCCACGGGGGGCGTCACAGATACGCAGTATTTT. It translates to CASSPTGGVTDTQYF.

The chain recombines TRBV18 with TRBJ2-7; D is perhaps TRBD1 (5 bases). This CDR3 is 13 amino acids long. Deletions cut 2 bases from V and 3 bases from J, with 8 bases between. CDR1 is KGHSH, CDR2 LQKENI, per germline. The CDR3 nucleotides are TGTGCCAGCTCACCAGCTGACAGCTACGAGCAGTACTTC. As protein: CASSPADSYEQYF.